The following is a TCR beta chain sequence with its context. V shed 5 bases, J shed 5 bases, and the junction held 9 bases outside the gene matches. Germline loops: CDR1 DFQATT, CDR2 SNEGSKA (reference sequence). The CDR3 covers 16 residues. This entry belongs to a study of CD8 T cells in Susac syndrome. Random hexamers were used to reverse transcribe an amount of roughly 0.5 to 1 ug RNA. TCRdb used MiXCR to reprocess the immunoSEQ multiplex PCR reads, holding one entry per CDR3 protein. The sample includes around 150,000 distinct CDR3 sequences, 95% of them seen just once. The rearrangement joins TRBV20-1 to TRBJ2-5; 15 nucleotides line up with TRBD2. The sequenced sample consisted of CD4+ T cells from PBMCs. This TCR was sampled from a human donor with Susac syndrome. The CDR3 is CSAYGLAGGPDETQYF. CDR3 bases: TGCAGTGCTTACGGACTAGCGGGAGGGCCGGACGAGACCCAGTACTTC.